The 17 T cell receptor beta chains given below trace back to one sample, sequenced in a study of T-cell memory formation after mild COVID-19. TCRdb redid the calling of the 5' RACE reads with MiXCR, one entry per CDR3 protein. Of 310,000 or so distinct CDR3 sequences in the sample, about 16% are singletons; the top ten hold about a fifth. The sequencing input was PBMCs or a T cell subset sorted from them (not recorded which). All receptors derive from a man aged 18 to 30 who had mild COVID-19 (a few samples of this study predate the infection). Cell type and time point are not known.

CDR3 loop: CASSRPGTGQDTGELFF. The CDR3 DNA follows: TGCGCCAGCAGCAGACCCGGGACAGGGCAGGACACCGGGGAGCTGTTTTTT. V is TRBV5-1 and J is TRBJ2-2; 9 nucleotides line up with TRBD1. The CDR3 is 17 residues long. V lost 4 bases and J lost 3; bases outside the gene matches: 10. Germline V lookup: CDR1 SGHRS, CDR2 YFSETQ.

This clonotype came up a few times. This chain joins TRBV19 and TRBJ2-5; 13 positions match TRBD2. There are 17 residues in the CDR3. CDR1 LNHDA and CDR2 SQIVND come from the germline V gene (reference sequence). The J segment lost 4 bases and the V segment lost 1 base, leaving 6 bases of the junction unmatched. The CDR3 spells CASSIGLGLAGLETQYF. CDR3 DNA sequence: TGTGCCAGTAGTATAGGATTGGGACTAGCGGGGTTAGAGACCCAGTACTTC.

The chain employs TRBV10-3 and TRBJ1-2; 9 bases line up with TRBD1. This CDR3 has 13 residues. Germline trimming cut 6 bases from V and 4 bases from J; bases unmatched to any gene: 3. Germline V gives CDR1 ENHRY, CDR2 SYGVKD. The CDR3 sequence is CAIRGTGSYGYTF. CDR3 nucleotides: TGTGCCATCAGGGGGACAGGGAGCTATGGCTACACCTTC.

This clonotype appeared a few times. The chain employs TRBV25-1 and TRBJ2-1; D possibly corresponds to TRBD2 (6 bases). CDR3 size: 15 residues. V was shortened by 1 base and J by 6 bases, with 13 bases between the two germline ends. Germline V gene sequence: CDR1 MGHDK, CDR2 SYGVNS. The CDR3 region is CASSESSALLNEQFF. The CDR3, as DNA: TGTGCCAGCAGTGAATCTAGCGCCCTTCTCAATGAGCAGTTCTTC.

Many counts were recorded for this clonotype. The V gene is TRBV12-3 or TRBV12-4, the J gene TRBJ2-5; tentatively, D is TRBD2 (5 bases). V was trimmed by 3 bases and J by 7 bases, leaving 15 bases between them. CDR3 length: 14 residues. As DNA, the CDR3 is TGTGCCAGCAGTTTTGGGCTAGCCCGAAGGACCCAGTACTTC. Its protein product is CASSFGLARRTQYF.

In this sample, this clonotype turned up many times. The rearrangement uses TRBV5-1 and TRBJ2-3, with TRBD2 matching 11 bases. V trimming: 3 bases; J trimming: 2 bases; junction bases outside the gene matches: 5. This CDR3 has 16 residues. Germline CDR1 SGHRS, CDR2 YFSETQ. The CDR3 here is CASSSLAGGLTDTQYF. The CDR3 DNA follows: TGCGCCAGCAGCTCGCTAGCGGGGGGACTCACAGATACGCAGTATTTT. Variable domain in full (rest from reference TRBV5-1 and TRBJ2-3): KAGVTQTPRYLIKTRGQQVTLSCSPISGHRSVSWYQQTPGQGLQFLFEYFSETQRNKGNFPGRFSGRQFSNSRSEMNVSTLELGDSALYLCASSSLAGGLTDTQYFGPGTRLTVL.

This chain connects TRBV9 to TRBJ1-6; 9 bases match TRBD1. Germline V CDR1 and CDR2: SGDLS, YYNGEE. Trimming at V came to 3 bases and at J to 6 bases, leaving 10 bases not matched to a gene. This CDR3 spans 17 amino acids. The chain's CDR3 is CASSGGTGRSGNSPLHF. For the CDR3, the DNA is TGTGCCAGCAGCGGCGGGACAGGGCGCTCTGGTAATTCACCCCTCCACTTT.

This clonotype was observed a few times. The V gene is TRBV5-1, the J gene TRBJ2-3, with D hard to call. Germline loops: CDR1 SGHRS, CDR2 YFSETQ. The CDR3 length is 14 residues. Deletions cut 2 bases from V and 4 bases from J, with 11 bases between. The CDR3, as DNA: TGCGCCAGCAGCTTCGGTAGGGTCCCAGATACGCAGTATTTT. Amino acids: CASSFGRVPDTQYF. The complete variable domain, with remaining parts taken from reference TRBV5-1 and TRBJ2-3, reads KAGVTQTPRYLIKTRGQQVTLSCSPISGHRSVSWYQQTPGQGLQFLFEYFSETQRNKGNFPGRFSGRQFSNSRSEMNVSTLELGDSALYLCASSFGRVPDTQYFGPGTRLTVL.

This clonotype was recorded a few times. The chain joins TRBV7-8 to TRBJ1-4; perhaps TRBD1 as D (5 bases). The CDR3 length is 13 residues. Trimming took off 5 bases at V and 5 bases at J, with 9 bases between the two ends. The germline V gene encodes CDR1 SGHVS and CDR2 FQNEAQ. CDR3 amino acids: CASSGGLNEKLFF. CDR3 DNA: TGTGCCAGCAGCGGGGGACTGAATGAAAAACTGTTTTTT.

This chain uses TRBV7-8 with TRBJ2-5; 10 bases match TRBD2. The junction had 11 bases not matched to a gene; V was cut back by 5 bases and J by 2 bases. This CDR3 region has 17 residues. The germline V gene encodes CDR1 SGHVS and CDR2 FQNEAQ. The CDR3 sequence: CASSASFLAGEQETQYF. In DNA, the CDR3 is TGTGCCAGCAGCGCATCCTTCCTAGCGGGGGAGCAAGAGACCCAGTACTTC.

This clonotype has a handful of counts. The chain has TRBV20-1 and TRBJ2-6, with D perhaps assigned TRBD1 or TRBD2 (6 bases each). Trimming took off 5 bases at V and 2 bases at J, with 13 bases between the two ends. Germline V gene lookup returns CDR1 DFQATT and CDR2 SNEGSKA (reference sequence). The CDR3 length is 15 residues. The CDR3: CSAPLGGPGANVLTF. CDR3 sequence (DNA): TGCAGTGCTCCCTTGGGGGGCCCTGGGGCCAACGTCCTGACTTTC.

The chain recombines TRBV28 with TRBJ2-3, with D perhaps being TRBD1 or TRBD2 (6 bases each). The germline CDR1 and CDR2 sequences are MDHEN and SYDVKM. This CDR3 contains 15 residues. V was cut by 4 bases and J by 2 bases, with 13 bases left in between. This CDR3 reads CASSSRQDYTDTQYF. As DNA, the CDR3 is TGTGCCAGCAGTTCGAGACAGGACTACACAGATACGCAGTATTTT.

This clonotype turned up a few times. J is TRBJ2-3 and V is TRBV20-1; 7 nucleotides match TRBD2. The length of the CDR3 is 17 residues. Trimming removed 1 base from V and 2 bases from J; junction bases left unmatched: 12. Germline CDR1 DFQATT, CDR2 SNEGSKA (reference sequence). The CDR3 bases are TGCAGTGCTAGAGTTGGGGCGGGGGACCGTATCACAGATACGCAGTATTTT. Protein sequence: CSARVGAGDRITDTQYF.

V gene TRBV5-1 combines with J gene TRBJ2-3; 8 bases align to TRBD1. CDR1 and CDR2 (germline): SGHRS, YFSETQ. V was clipped by 0 bases and J by 4 bases; unmatched bases: 7. The CDR3 has 16 residues. CDR3 amino acids: CASSLGGWTGPDTQYF. CDR3 nucleotides: TGCGCCAGCAGCTTGGGTGGATGGACAGGGCCAGATACGCAGTATTTT.

This clonotype was seen at least ten times. This chain joins TRBV5-8 and TRBJ1-2, with 8 bases identical to TRBD1. V was pared by 4 bases and J by 0 bases, with 17 bases of the junction left unmatched. The CDR3 runs to 19 residues. Germline CDR1 SGHTS, CDR2 YDEGEE. The CDR3: CASSPRLDRGRVANYGYTF. In DNA form, the CDR3 reads TGTGCCAGCAGCCCTAGACTCGACAGGGGCCGAGTTGCTAACTATGGCTACACCTTC.

The gene calls are TRBV2 and TRBJ1-2; 10 positions agree with TRBD1. Germline V CDR1 and CDR2: SNHLY, FYNNEI. The trim removed 7 bases at V and 8 bases at J, leaving 7 bases unmatched. The CDR3 covers 13 residues. CDR3 DNA sequence: TGTGCCAGCACCAGGGACAGGGGTAACGGCTACACCTTC. Translating it yields CASTRDRGNGYTF.

This clonotype was seen a few times. This sequence joins TRBV20-1 and TRBJ2-3, with D unclear. The V end lost 3 bases, the J end lost 0 bases, and 10 bases lay between the germline ends. Germline assignment: CDR1 DFQATT and CDR2 SNEGSKA (reference sequence). This CDR3 is 14 amino acids long. CDR3 sequence reads: CSASAPGSTDTQYF. CDR3 DNA: TGCAGTGCTAGTGCTCCAGGCAGCACAGATACGCAGTATTTT.